What follows is one T cell receptor (beta chain) and its context. The specificity of this receptor is unknown. There are no base qualities to consult, and no much larger clone falls within one base. This sample is part of a study of blood T cell repertoires in COVID-19 (dated by TCRdb to the early 2020s). Broadly, across the study: Samples covering the acute and convalescent phases of COVID-19 were provided by collaborators in the United States, Italy and Spain. The material from the prospective study consisted of cDNA or gDNA derived from T cells, B-cell-depleted T cells, or PBMCs. The dataset comprised deeply sampled blood TCRbeta repertoires from subjects exposed to, actively infected with, or recovered from COVID-19. The repertoires were released in a freely available public database intended as a resource for research on the immune response to SARS-CoV-2. The samples were drawn from the first 160 participants of the ongoing ImmuneRACE study and from about 1,200 subjects provided by 6 global collaborators. The sample metadata nearly always contained a de-identified subject ID, COVID-19 status, age in years and sex. HLA class I and class II types, where available, came from metadata supplied by the sample provider rather than from assay-based typing.

TCRbeta CDR3 regions were amplified from genomic DNA by means of the immunoSEQ Assay, a bias-controlled multiplex PCR. The authors processed their data as follows. The number of nucleated cells in each sample was estimated from the amplification of reference gene primers within the assay. To quantify the absolute abundance of each unique TCRbeta CDR3 rearrangement, sequence reads were collapsed and filtered. For each sample, productive Simpson clonality was calculated by taking the square root of Simpson's diversity index across productive rearrangements. The table was pulled from immuneACCESS by TCRdb, which kept in-frame rearrangements only. Such tables lose some clones; where checked, under half of the loss comes from unresolved V genes, and the rest has no known cause. That table furnishes V, J and clone size, whereas the DNA furnished D and trimming. For this sample there are about 210,000 clones; around four fifths appear just once. The top ten hold roughly a tenth of the sample.

At one collaborating source in Seattle, patients were enrolled during active infection and were followed longitudinally through the course of disease. Collaborating institutions collected whole blood in K2EDTA tubes following their own protocols. Collaborator samples were shipped for TCRbeta analysis as frozen whole blood, isolated PBMCs, or DNA extracted from either sample type. Beyond this particular receptor, the publication reports: The amount of clinical and demographic metadata varied by source and participant and was provided uncurated.

For this chain, trimming is 6 bases at the V end and 7 bases at the J end, and the number of junction bases without a gene match is 7. From the cysteine through the phenylalanine, the CDR3 covers 14 amino acids. The entry retains the CDR3 DNA only, 42 bases that are in frame from base 1. The germline V gene encodes CDR1 MNHEY and CDR2 SVGAGI. The source is a woman older than 75 with COVID-19, enrolled during active disease. This receptor chain uses TRBV6-5 and TRBJ1-5, with 9 central nucleotides matching TRBD1. Material for sequencing was peripheral blood. The CDR3: CASRETGGLQPQHF. The nucleotides read TGTGCCAGCAGGGAGACAGGGGGGTTGCAGCCCCAGCATTTT.